The 4 T cell receptor beta chains reported below all come from one sample, sequenced in a study of T cell responses to AZD1222 COVID-19 vaccine. Sequenced by immunoSEQ multiplex PCR; TCRdb stores in-frame clones only, minus some. The table has about 110,000 clones, about 92% seen once; the top ten hold about 3.3%. The sequences come from peripheral blood, collected on day 0 of MenACWY control vaccination. Receptors originate from an adult in good health.

The chain combines TRBV27 with TRBJ1-1, with 8 bases lining up with TRBD1. With V trimmed by 0 bases and J by 6 bases, 6 bases remained unmatched. CDR3 size: 15 residues. Germline V gene lookup returns CDR1 MNHEY and CDR2 SMNVEV (reference sequence). CDR3 sequence: CASSLSRTGYAEAFF. The DNA of the CDR3 is TGTGCCAGCAGTTTATCGCGGACAGGGTACGCTGAAGCTTTCTTT.

V and J are TRBV6-6 and TRBJ2-2, with D tentatively TRBD1 (5 bases). The CDR3 covers 16 residues. Trimming cost V 0 bases and J 4 bases, with 12 bases left between them. Germline loops: CDR1 MNHNY, CDR2 SVGAGI (reference sequence). This chain's CDR3 is CASSYSKAGPTGELFF. The CDR3 bases are TGTGCCAGCAGTTACTCGAAAGCAGGGCCCACCGGGGAGCTGTTTTTT.

This clone was observed once. V gene TRBV5-6 combines with J gene TRBJ1-5, with D uncertain. V was cut by 2 bases and J by 0 bases, with 6 bases left in between. Germline loops: CDR1 SGHDT, CDR2 YYEEEE. The CDR3 is made up of 14 amino acids. The CDR3 DNA reads TGTGCCAGCAGCTTCATGAATAGCAATCAGCCCCAGCATTTT. This sequence encodes CASSFMNSNQPQHF.

J is TRBJ1-6 and V is TRBV6-6; TRBD1 matches 8 bases. This CDR3 spans 18 amino acids. CDR1 MNHNY and CDR2 SVGAGI come from the germline V gene (reference sequence). The J segment lost 7 bases and the V segment lost 5 bases, leaving 16 bases of the junction unmatched. The CDR3 DNA reads as TGTGCCAGCAGTCCACGGGACAGGCTAGTTTTTATAAATTCACCCCTCCACTTT. It specifies CASSPRDRLVFINSPLHF.